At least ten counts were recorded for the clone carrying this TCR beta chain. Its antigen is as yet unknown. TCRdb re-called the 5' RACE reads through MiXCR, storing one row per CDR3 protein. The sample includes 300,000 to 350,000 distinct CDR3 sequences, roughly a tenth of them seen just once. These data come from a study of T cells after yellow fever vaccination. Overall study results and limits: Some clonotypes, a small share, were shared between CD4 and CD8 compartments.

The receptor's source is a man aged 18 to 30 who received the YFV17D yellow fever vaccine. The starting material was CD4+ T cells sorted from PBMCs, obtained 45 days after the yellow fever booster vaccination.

CDR3 amino acids: CASSSLALGDTEAFF. The DNA for the CDR3 is TGCGCCAGCAGCTCGCTTGCGCTCGGGGACACTGAAGCTTTCTTT. V is TRBV5-1 and J is TRBJ1-1; D is unresolved. Germline V gene data show CDR1 as SGHRS and CDR2 as YFSETQ. This CDR3 contains 15 residues. Trimming removed 3 bases from V and 3 bases from J, with 15 bases in between.